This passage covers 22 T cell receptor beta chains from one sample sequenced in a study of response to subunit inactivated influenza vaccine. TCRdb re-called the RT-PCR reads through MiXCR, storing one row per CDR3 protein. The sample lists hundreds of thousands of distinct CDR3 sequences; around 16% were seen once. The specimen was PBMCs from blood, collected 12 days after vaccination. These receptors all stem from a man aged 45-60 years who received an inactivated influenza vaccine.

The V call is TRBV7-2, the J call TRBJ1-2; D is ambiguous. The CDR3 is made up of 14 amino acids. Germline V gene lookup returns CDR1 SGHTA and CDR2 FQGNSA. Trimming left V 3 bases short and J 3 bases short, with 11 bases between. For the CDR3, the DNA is TGTGCCAGCAGCTTTTTCGAAAGCGACTATGGCTACACCTTC. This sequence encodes CASSFFESDYGYTF.

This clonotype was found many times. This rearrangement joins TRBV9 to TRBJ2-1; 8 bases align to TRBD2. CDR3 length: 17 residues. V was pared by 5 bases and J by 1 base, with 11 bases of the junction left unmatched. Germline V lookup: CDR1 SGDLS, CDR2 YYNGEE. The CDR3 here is CASSHPISGESYNEQFF. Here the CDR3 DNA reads TGTGCCAGCAGTCATCCTATTAGCGGGGAGTCCTACAATGAGCAGTTCTTC. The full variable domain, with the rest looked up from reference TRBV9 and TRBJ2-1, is DSGVTQTPKHLITATGQRVTLRCSPRSGDLSVYWYQQSLDQGLQFLIQYYNGEERAKGNILERFSAQQFPDLHSELNLSSLELGDSALYFCASSHPISGESYNEQFFGPGTRLTVL.

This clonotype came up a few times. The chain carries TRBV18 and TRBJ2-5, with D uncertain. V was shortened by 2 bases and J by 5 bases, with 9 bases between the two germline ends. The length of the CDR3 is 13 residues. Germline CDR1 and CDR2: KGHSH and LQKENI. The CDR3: CASSPRVEETQYF. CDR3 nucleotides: TGTGCCAGCTCACCAAGGGTGGAGGAGACCCAGTACTTC. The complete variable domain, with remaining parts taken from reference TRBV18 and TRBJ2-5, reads NAGVMQNPRHLVRRRGQEARLRCSPMKGHSHVYWYRQLPEEGLKFMVYLQKENIIDESGMPKERFSAEFPKEGPSILRIQQVVRGDSAAYFCASSPRVEETQYFGPGTRLLVL.

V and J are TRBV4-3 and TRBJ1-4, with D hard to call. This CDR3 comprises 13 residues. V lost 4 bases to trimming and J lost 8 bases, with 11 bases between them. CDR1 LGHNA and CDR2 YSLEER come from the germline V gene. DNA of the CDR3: TGCGCCAGCAGCCGAGGGTCTTACGAAAAACTGTTTTTT. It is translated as CASSRGSYEKLFF.

CDR3 amino acids: CASRVNGRGDTQYF. The CDR3 nucleotides are TGTGCCAGCAGGGTCAACGGAAGAGGGGATACGCAGTATTTT. This sequence joins TRBV12-3 or TRBV12-4 and TRBJ2-3; TRBD2 is a possible D gene (5 bases). CDR3 length: 14 residues. V lost 6 bases and J 6 bases, leaving 16 bases between the germline ends.

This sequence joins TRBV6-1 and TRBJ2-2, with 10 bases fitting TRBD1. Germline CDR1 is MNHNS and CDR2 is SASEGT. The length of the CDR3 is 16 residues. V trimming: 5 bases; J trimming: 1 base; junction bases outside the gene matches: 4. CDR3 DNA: TGTGCCAGCAGTCCCCGGGACAGGGGGAACACCGGGGAGCTGTTTTTT. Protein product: CASSPRDRGNTGELFF.

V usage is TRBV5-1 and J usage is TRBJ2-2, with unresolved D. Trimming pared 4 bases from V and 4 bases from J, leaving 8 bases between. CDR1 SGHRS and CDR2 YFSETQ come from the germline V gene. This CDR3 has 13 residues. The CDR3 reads CASSPRVTGELFF. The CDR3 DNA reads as TGCGCCAGCAGCCCACGAGTCACCGGGGAGCTGTTTTTT.

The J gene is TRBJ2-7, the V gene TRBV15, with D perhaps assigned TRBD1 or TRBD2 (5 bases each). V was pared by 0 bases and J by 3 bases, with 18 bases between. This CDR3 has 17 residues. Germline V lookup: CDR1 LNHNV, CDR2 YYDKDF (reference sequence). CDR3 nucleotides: TGTGCCACCAGCAGAGACCAAACCGGGACGATTTTCTACGAGCAGTACTTC. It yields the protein CATSRDQTGTIFYEQYF.

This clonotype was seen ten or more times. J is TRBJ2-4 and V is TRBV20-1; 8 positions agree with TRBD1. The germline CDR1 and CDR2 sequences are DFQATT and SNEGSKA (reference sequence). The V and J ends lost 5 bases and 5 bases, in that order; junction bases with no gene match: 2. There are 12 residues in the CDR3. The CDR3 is CSARQGQNIQYF. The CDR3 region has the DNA TGCAGTGCTCGACAGGGGCAAAACATTCAGTACTTC.

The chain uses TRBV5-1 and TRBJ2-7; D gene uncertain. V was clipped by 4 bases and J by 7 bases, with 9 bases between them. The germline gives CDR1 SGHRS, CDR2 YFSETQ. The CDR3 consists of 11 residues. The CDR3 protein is CASSIGGEQYF. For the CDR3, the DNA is TGCGCCAGCAGCATTGGTGGGGAGCAGTACTTC.

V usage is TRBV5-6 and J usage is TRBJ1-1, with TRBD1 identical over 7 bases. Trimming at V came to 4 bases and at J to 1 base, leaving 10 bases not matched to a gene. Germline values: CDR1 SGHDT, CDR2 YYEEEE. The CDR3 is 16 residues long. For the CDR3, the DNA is TGTGCCAGCAGCCAACTAAACAGGGGAGCGAACACTGAAGCTTTCTTT. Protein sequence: CASSQLNRGANTEAFF.

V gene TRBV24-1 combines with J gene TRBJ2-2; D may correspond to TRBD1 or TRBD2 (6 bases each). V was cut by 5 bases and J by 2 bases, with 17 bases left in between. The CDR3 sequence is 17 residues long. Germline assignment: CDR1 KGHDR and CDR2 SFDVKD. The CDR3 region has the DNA TGTGCCACCAGTGCCCTCGCTGGGGGGCCCAACACCGGGGAGCTGTTTTTT. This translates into CATSALAGGPNTGELFF.

The CDR3 is CASSFQGAGSGANVLTF. CDR3 DNA sequence: TGTGCCAGCAGTTTCCAGGGGGCGGGCTCTGGGGCCAACGTCCTGACTTTC. The chain links TRBV12-3 or TRBV12-4 to TRBJ2-6, with 8 bases that match TRBD1. The V gene end was trimmed by 3 bases and the J gene end by 0 bases; junction bases not matched to a gene: 4. The CDR3 is 17 amino acids.

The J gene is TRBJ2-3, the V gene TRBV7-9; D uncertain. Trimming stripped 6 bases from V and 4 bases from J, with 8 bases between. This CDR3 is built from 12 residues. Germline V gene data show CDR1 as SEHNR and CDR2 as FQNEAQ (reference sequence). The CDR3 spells CASSGWADTQYF. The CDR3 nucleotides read TGTGCCAGCAGTGGCTGGGCAGATACGCAGTATTTT.

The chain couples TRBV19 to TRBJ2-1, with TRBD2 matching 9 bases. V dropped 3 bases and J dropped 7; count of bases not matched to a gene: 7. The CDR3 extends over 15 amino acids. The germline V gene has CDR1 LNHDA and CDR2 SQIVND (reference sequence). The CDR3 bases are TGTGCCAGTAGTATTAGCCTAGCGGGGAGGAATGAGCAGTTCTTC. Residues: CASSISLAGRNEQFF.

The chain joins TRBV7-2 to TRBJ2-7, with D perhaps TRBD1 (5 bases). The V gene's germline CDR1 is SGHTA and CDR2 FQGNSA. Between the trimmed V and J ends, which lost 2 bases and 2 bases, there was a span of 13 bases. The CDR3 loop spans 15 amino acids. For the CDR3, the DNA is TGTGCCAGCAGCTTACATTGGCAGGGTGCCTACGAGCAGTACTTC. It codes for CASSLHWQGAYEQYF.

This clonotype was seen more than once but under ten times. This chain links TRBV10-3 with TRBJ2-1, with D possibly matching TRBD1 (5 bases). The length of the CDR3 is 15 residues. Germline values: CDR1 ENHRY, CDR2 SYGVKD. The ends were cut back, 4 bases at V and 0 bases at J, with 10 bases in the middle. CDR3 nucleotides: TGTGCCATCAGTGGCAGGGAAGGCTCCTACAATGAGCAGTTCTTC. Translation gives CAISGREGSYNEQFF.

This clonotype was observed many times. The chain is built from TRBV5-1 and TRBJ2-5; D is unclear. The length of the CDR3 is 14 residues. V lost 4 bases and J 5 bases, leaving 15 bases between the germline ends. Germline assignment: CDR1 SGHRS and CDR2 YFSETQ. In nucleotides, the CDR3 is TGCGCCAGCAGCCCGGAACCTCAAGCGGAGACCCAGTACTTC. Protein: CASSPEPQAETQYF.

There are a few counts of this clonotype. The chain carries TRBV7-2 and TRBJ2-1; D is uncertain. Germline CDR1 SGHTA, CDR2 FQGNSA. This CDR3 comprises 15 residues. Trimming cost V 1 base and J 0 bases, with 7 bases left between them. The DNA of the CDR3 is TGTGCCAGCAGCTTAGAGGCGAGCTCCTACAATGAGCAGTTCTTC. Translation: CASSLEASSYNEQFF.

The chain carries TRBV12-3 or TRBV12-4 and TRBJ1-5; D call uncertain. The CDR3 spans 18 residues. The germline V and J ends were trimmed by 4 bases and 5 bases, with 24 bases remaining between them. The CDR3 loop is CASSSLPGPRGPHQPQHF. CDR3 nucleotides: TGTGCCAGCAGTTCCCTACCGGGTCCCCGTGGCCCTCATCAGCCCCAGCATTTT.

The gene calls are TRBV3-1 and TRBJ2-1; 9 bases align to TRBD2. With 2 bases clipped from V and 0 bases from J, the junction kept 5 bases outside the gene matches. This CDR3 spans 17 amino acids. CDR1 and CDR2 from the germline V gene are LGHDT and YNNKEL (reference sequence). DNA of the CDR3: TGTGCCAGCAGCCAAACTAGCGGGCTGAGCTCCTACAATGAGCAGTTCTTC. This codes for CASSQTSGLSSYNEQFF.

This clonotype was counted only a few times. CDR3 nucleotide sequence: TGTGCCAGCAGCTCCAAAACAGGGGGGATAACCGGGGAGCTGTTTTTT. It codes for CASSSKTGGITGELFF. This sequence joins TRBV5-4 and TRBJ2-2; 8 bases line up with TRBD1. There are 16 residues in the CDR3. Per germline, CDR1 SGHNT and CDR2 YYREEE (reference sequence). J gave up 5 bases and V 3 bases, and 9 bases lay outside the gene matches.